This T cell receptor (beta chain) is from a study of precursors of human CD4 cytotoxic T cells (dated by TCRdb to the late 2010s). The study in broad terms: In total, around 15 donors contributed CD4+ memory subsets to the bulk TCR-seq analysis. Sequences for both the TCRalpha and TCRbeta chains came out of the TCR-seq analysis of 14 donors (table S7).

To test for a precursor-effector relationship among CD4 cytotoxic T cells, four sorted CD4+ memory subsets (TCM, TEM, IL-7Rhigh TEMRA, IL-7R- TEMRA) underwent bulk UMI-based TCR sequencing. Cells were obtained from peripheral blood mononuclear cells isolated from human blood. This clonotype was observed a handful of times. It has no known antigen specificity. Base qualities were left out, and no much larger clone turns up one base away. V is clipped by 0 bases and J by 3 bases, and the sequence between their germline boundaries is 10 bases long. The cysteine opens and the phenylalanine closes a CDR3 of 14 amino acids. The read is trimmed to its CDR3 DNA, 42 bases read in frame from base 1. CDR1 and CDR2 are read off the germline V gene as SGHRS and YFSETQ. The listed sequencing device is Illumina MiSeq. On the authors' methods: The Shannon-Wiener index, calculated in VDJtools, was used to measure repertoire diversity. Expanded TCRbeta clonotypes were defined as those with a clonotype frequency of at least 3. TCRdb reanalyzed the raw reads on its own, using fastp at Q25 for trimming and MiXCR for clone calling, and kept in-frame beta chains. Identical CDR3 protein sequences are pooled into one entry, listed with their most common genes and DNA. Here the V and J calls rest on TCRdb's processing, not on the authors' analysis. For this sample there are about 470 distinct CDR3 sequences; 14% to 15% appear just once. The ten biggest clones cover approximately 12% of the sample.

Summary of the overall study and its limitations: Some bulk TCR-seq comparisons included only about 95% of the 14 donors, suggesting not every subset was available for every donor. According to the authors, an observational design in humans cannot definitively determine the direction of differentiation between precursor and effector cells. A larger fraction of IL-7Rhigh TEMRA clonotypes than of TEM or TCM clonotypes was made up of expanded effector clonotypes. More restricted TCR repertoires, with lower diversity and more expanded clonotypes, were shown by IL-7Rhigh and IL-7R- TEMRA subsets than by TCM and TEM subsets.

The sequence derives from a human donor in good health. The chain is assembled from TRBV5-1 and TRBJ2-7; a weak D assignment points to TRBD1 (6 bases agree). Material for sequencing was memory CD4+ T cells from blood (PBMCs). The nucleotide sequence reads TGCGCCAGCAGCTTGGCCGGGACACTCTACGAGCAGTACTTC. Translated, this is CASSLAGTLYEQYF.